These 31 T cell receptor beta chains were all obtained from the same sample, sequenced in a study of OX40 agonist ivuxolimab in advanced cancers. Libraries were prepared by immunoSEQ multiplex PCR; TCRdb keeps only in-frame clonotypes and omits some of them. The top ten hold 8.5% to 10% of the sample, which has 78,000 or so clones, under 95% seen once. The specimen was CD4+ or CD8+ T cells sorted from blood, collected in a trial of the OX40 agonist ivuxolimab. These receptors came from an adult with an advanced solid tumor such as melanoma, head and neck, liver or kidney cancer.

V and J are TRBV7-9 and TRBJ2-3, with unresolved D. Germline loops: CDR1 SEHNR, CDR2 FQNEAQ (reference sequence). V shed 0 bases and J shed 5 bases, with 0 bases lying between them. There are 11 residues in the CDR3. CDR3 in DNA: TGTGCCAGCAGCTTAGCAGATACGCAGTATTTT. This gives the protein CASSLADTQYF. Using reference TRBV7-9 and TRBJ2-3 for the parts outside the CDR3, the full variable domain is DTGVSQNPRHKITKRGQNVTFRCDPISEHNRLYWYRQTLGQGPEFLTYFQNEAQLEKSRLLSDRFSAERPKGSFSTLEIQRTEQGDSAMYLCASSLADTQYFGPGTRLTVL.

The rearrangement links TRBV4-1 to TRBJ2-7; no clear D gene. Deletions cut 1 base from V and 5 bases from J, with 12 bases between. This CDR3 has 14 residues. Germline CDR1 and CDR2: MGHRA and YSYEKL. This CDR3 reads CASSQVNVINEQYF. In nucleotides, the CDR3 is TGCGCCAGCAGCCAAGTTAATGTCATAAACGAGCAGTACTTC.

This sequence joins TRBV27 and TRBJ2-5; D not resolved. The end of the DNA aligns better with TRBJ2-7, so the J call may be wrong. The CDR3 runs 16 residues. Germline CDR1 reads MNHEY; CDR2 reads SMNVEV (reference sequence). Here the CDR3 reads CASSFSHGLASYEQYF. CDR3 DNA sequence: TGTGCCAGCAGTTTCTCGCATGGGCTGGCATCCTACGAGCAGTACTTC.

This chain links TRBV7-6 with TRBJ2-5; TRBD2 is a possible D gene (6 bases). Deletions cut 5 bases from V and 1 base from J, with 17 bases between. Germline V gene data show CDR1 as SGHVS and CDR2 as FNYEAQ. The CDR3 covers 16 residues. CDR3 protein: CASSPHPTSSQETQYF. CDR3 coding DNA: TGTGCCAGCAGCCCGCACCCAACTAGCTCCCAAGAGACCCAGTACTTC.

The chain couples TRBV7-6 to TRBJ2-7; 8 bases match TRBD1. The CDR3 length is 16 residues. Germline V gene data show CDR1 as SGHVS and CDR2 as FNYEAQ. The V and J ends lost 5 bases and 0 bases, in that order; junction bases with no gene match: 9. As DNA, the CDR3 is TGTGCCAGCAGCCTCGGACAGGGTGGGAGCTCCTACGAGCAGTACTTC. Protein sequence: CASSLGQGGSSYEQYF. Combining the CDR3 with reference TRBV7-6 and TRBJ2-7 gives the whole variable domain GAGVSQSPRYKVTKRGQDVALRCDPISGHVSLYWYRQALGQGPEFLTYFNYEAQQDKSGLPNDRFSAERPEGSISTLTIQRTEQRDSAMYRCASSLGQGGSSYEQYFGPGTRLTVT.

The chain recombines TRBV6-5 with TRBJ1-5; 12 nucleotides line up with TRBD1. V was clipped by 6 bases and J by 6 bases; unmatched bases: 6. CDR3 length: 15 residues. The V gene's germline CDR1 is MNHEY and CDR2 SVGAGI. The CDR3 sequence: CASSPGTGGRQPQHF. CDR3 sequence (DNA): TGTGCCAGCAGCCCCGGGACAGGGGGCCGTCAGCCCCAGCATTTT.

The V and J genes are TRBV6-6 and TRBJ1-4, with 7 bases aligning to TRBD1. Germline values: CDR1 MNHNY, CDR2 SVGAGI (reference sequence). V shed 6 bases and J 7 bases; nucleotides not matched to a gene: 2. The CDR3 has 12 residues. This CDR3 reads CASREGAEKLFF. The CDR3 DNA is TGTGCCAGCAGGGAGGGGGCTGAAAAACTGTTTTTT.

The J gene is TRBJ2-7, the V gene TRBV4-3, with 10 bases identical to TRBD2. The CDR3 loop spans 18 amino acids. Looked up from germline, CDR1 is LGHNA and CDR2 is YSLEER. With V trimmed by 1 base and J by 3 bases, 12 bases remained unmatched. The CDR3 protein is CASSQGPMTGLADYEQYF. For the CDR3, the DNA is TGCGCCAGCAGCCAAGGTCCGATGACCGGACTAGCGGACTACGAGCAGTACTTC.

The rearrangement uses TRBV11-1 and TRBJ2-3, with D perhaps TRBD2 (7 bases). This CDR3 comprises 14 residues. Germline values: CDR1 SGHAT, CDR2 FQDESV (reference sequence). V was pared by 1 base and J by 7 bases, with 12 bases between. The CDR3 here is CASSLEGGAYTQYF. CDR3 coding DNA: TGTGCCAGCAGCTTAGAAGGGGGGGCATATACGCAGTATTTT.

The chain uses TRBV21-1 and TRBJ1-6; TRBD1 is the table's D call and was not checked against the DNA. TRBV21-1 is a pseudogene locus. The CDR3 sequence is 15 residues long. CDR3 coding DNA: TGTGCCAGCAGCATAGGACAGGGGATTCATTCACCCCTCCACTTT. Translated: CASSIGQGIHSPLHF.

The chain links TRBV11-2 to TRBJ1-3; D ambiguous. The CDR3 contains 17 residues. With 0 bases removed from V and 4 bases from J, the gap between germline ends came to 16 bases. Per germline, CDR1 SGHAT and CDR2 FQNNGV. CDR3 nucleotides: TGTGCCAGCAGCTTAGATATTTTTGGGGAGGCCGGAAACACCATATATTTT. Translation gives CASSLDIFGEAGNTIYF.

The rearrangement uses TRBV30 and TRBJ2-5; D perhaps matches TRBD2 (7 bases). The CDR3 runs to 12 residues. Trimming removed 6 bases at V and 2 bases at J, with 10 bases between. Germline V gives CDR1 GTSNPN, CDR2 SVGIG (reference sequence). CDR3 nucleotide sequence: TGTGCCTGCGGGGGGCCGCAAGAGACCCAGTACTTC. As protein: CACGGPQETQYF.

The J gene is TRBJ2-7, the V gene TRBV15; 8 nucleotides agree with TRBD1. In germline, CDR1 is LNHNV, CDR2 YYDKDF (reference sequence). The junction had 7 bases not matched to a gene; V was cut back by 6 bases and J by 0 bases. The CDR3 is 15 residues long. The CDR3 sequence: CATRRQGSGSYEQYF. CDR3 nucleotide sequence: TGTGCCACCAGAAGACAGGGGTCGGGCTCCTACGAGCAGTACTTC. Supplemented by reference TRBV15 and TRBJ2-7, the full variable domain reads DAMVIQNPRYQVTQFGKPVTLSCSQTLNHNVMYWYQQKSSQAPKLLFHYYDKDFNNEADTPDNFQSRRPNTSFCFLDIRSPGLGDTAMYLCATRRQGSGSYEQYFGPGTRLTVT.

This rearrangement joins TRBV11-2 to TRBJ2-3, with unresolved D. Germline CDR1 SGHAT, CDR2 FQNNGV. V was pared by 2 bases and J by 4 bases, with 19 bases between. This CDR3 spans 17 amino acids. The CDR3 bases are TGTGCCAGCAGCTTAAACTCCGCGGAAGAGGTCCCAGATACGCAGTATTTT. Amino acids: CASSLNSAEEVPDTQYF.

The chain uses TRBV27 and TRBJ1-1, with a weak D call TRBD1 (5 bases). CDR3 length: 13 amino acids. V lost 9 bases, J lost 0 bases, and 11 bases lay in between. Germline lookup yields CDR1 MNHEY and CDR2 SMNVEV (reference sequence). The CDR3 DNA reads TGTGCCAGTCGACAGATTATGAACACTGAAGCTTTCTTT. It codes for CASRQIMNTEAFF.

CDR3 DNA sequence: TGCAGCGTTGAAGAAGCTACCTCGGGGGGCCTTCGGGGCTACACCTTC. This codes for CSVEEATSGGLRGYTF. The chain carries TRBV29-1 and TRBJ1-2; possible D gene TRBD1, 6 bases. This CDR3 spans 16 amino acids. The V and J ends lost 0 bases and 8 bases respectively, with 22 bases between them. Germline-derived CDR1 and CDR2 are SQVTM and ANQGSEA.

V gene TRBV30 combines with J gene TRBJ2-7; D may match TRBD1 or TRBD2 (5 bases each). The ends were cut back, 5 bases at V and 2 bases at J, with 13 bases in the middle. CDR1 GTSNPN and CDR2 SVGIG come from the germline V gene (reference sequence). This CDR3 spans 13 amino acids. CDR3 loop: CAWAPGATYEQYF. The CDR3 DNA reads as TGTGCCTGGGCCCCCGGGGCAACCTACGAGCAGTACTTC.

The rearrangement joins TRBV9 to TRBJ1-3, with 7 bases aligning to TRBD1. Germline V gene data show CDR1 as SGDLS and CDR2 as YYNGEE. Trimming removed 4 bases from V and 0 bases from J; junction bases left unmatched: 7. The CDR3 has 16 amino acids. The CDR3 here is CASSNDRAFSGNTIYF. The CDR3, as DNA: TGTGCCAGCAGCAACGACAGGGCTTTCTCTGGAAACACCATATATTTT. Using reference TRBV9 and TRBJ1-3 for the parts outside the CDR3, the full variable domain is DSGVTQTPKHLITATGQRVTLRCSPRSGDLSVYWYQQSLDQGLQFLIQYYNGEERAKGNILERFSAQQFPDLHSELNLSSLELGDSALYFCASSNDRAFSGNTIYFGEGSWLTVV.

The V call is TRBV4-2, the J call TRBJ2-7; 10 bases map to TRBD1. Germline V gene data show CDR1 as LGHNA and CDR2 as YNFKEQ. The CDR3 loop spans 16 amino acids. The J segment lost 1 base and the V segment lost 3 bases, leaving 6 bases of the junction unmatched. The CDR3 coding sequence is TGTGCCAGCAGCCACCGTCCGGGACAGGGGTCCTACGAGCAGTACTTC. It specifies CASSHRPGQGSYEQYF.

The V gene is TRBV5-1, the J gene TRBJ2-2; D is possibly TRBD1 (6 bases). CDR3 length equals 15 residues. Per the germline V gene, CDR1 is SGHRS and CDR2 is YFSETQ. Trimming cost V 6 bases and J 6 bases, with 18 bases left between them. The CDR3 DNA sequence: TGCGCCAGCATCAGAACACCTGAGGGGGCCGGGGAGCTGTTTTTT. It codes for CASIRTPEGAGELFF.

This rearrangement joins TRBV11-1 to TRBJ2-1; 8 bases map to TRBD1. This CDR3 is 15 amino acids long. V lost 5 bases and J lost 2; bases outside the gene matches: 5. The germline CDR1 and CDR2 sequences are SGHAT and FQDESV (reference sequence). The CDR3 DNA follows: TGTGCCAGCAGCGCCGGACAGGGTGCCTACAATGAGCAGTTCTTC. Encoded protein: CASSAGQGAYNEQFF.

This sequence joins TRBV6-5 and TRBJ2-1; 9 positions match TRBD1. CDR3 length: 16 residues. Germline CDR1 is MNHEY and CDR2 is SVGAGI. The junction had 11 bases not matched to a gene; V was cut back by 4 bases and J by 7 bases. CDR3 sequence reads: CASSLTGTGRRNEQFF. The DNA of the CDR3 is TGTGCCAGCAGTTTAACCGGGACAGGGAGGCGAAATGAGCAGTTCTTC.

V and J are TRBV27 and TRBJ2-3, with D unresolved. V was shortened by 3 bases and J by 6 bases, with 7 bases between the two germline ends. Germline V gene lookup returns CDR1 MNHEY and CDR2 SMNVEV (reference sequence). The CDR3 is made up of 12 amino acids. CDR3 DNA: TGTGCCAGCAGTTTTGTAGGGGATACGCAGTATTTT. Its protein product is CASSFVGDTQYF.

CDR3 sequence reads: CATSRDTTTYEQYF. The CDR3 DNA reads TGTGCCACCAGCAGGGACACAACAACCTACGAGCAGTACTTC. The chain employs TRBV15 and TRBJ2-7; possible D gene TRBD1, 5 bases. The length of the CDR3 is 14 residues. Germline V gives CDR1 LNHNV, CDR2 YYDKDF (reference sequence). V was pared by 3 bases and J by 2 bases, with 11 bases between.

This chain uses TRBV11-2 with TRBJ2-7, with TRBD2 matching 11 bases. Germline CDR1 reads SGHAT; CDR2 reads FQNNGV. The CDR3 is made up of 16 amino acids. J gave up 2 bases and V 4 bases, and 7 bases lay outside the gene matches. The CDR3 bases are TGTGCCAGCAGCTACTCGTTAGCGGGGGGGACCTACGAGCAGTACTTC. Residues: CASSYSLAGGTYEQYF. Full variable domain (rest looked up from reference TRBV11-2 and TRBJ2-7): EAGVAQSPRYKIIEKRQSVAFWCNPISGHATLYWYQQILGQGPKLLIQFQNNGVVDDSQLPKDRFSAERLKGVDSTLKIQPAKLEDSAVYLCASSYSLAGGTYEQYFGPGTRLTVT.

The chain has TRBV5-1 and TRBJ2-7, with 8 bases identical to TRBD2. Germline trimming cut 4 bases from V and 6 bases from J; bases unmatched to any gene: 6. CDR1 SGHRS and CDR2 YFSETQ come from the germline V gene. This CDR3 comprises 13 residues. Here the CDR3 DNA reads TGCGCCAGCAGCGAGGGACTAGTGGTCGAGCAGTACTTC. Translating gives CASSEGLVVEQYF.

The chain couples TRBV7-2 to TRBJ2-5; TRBD2 agrees at 9 bases. CDR1 is SGHTA and CDR2 is FQGNSA in the germline V gene. V lost 3 bases, J lost 5 bases, and 7 bases stayed unmatched. This CDR3 comprises 15 residues. The CDR3 sequence: CASSFPGTSWETQYF. In DNA, the CDR3 is TGTGCCAGCAGCTTCCCCGGGACTAGCTGGGAGACCCAGTACTTC.

The V call is TRBV7-3, the J call TRBJ1-1; 9 positions match TRBD1. Germline V gene sequence: CDR1 SGHTA, CDR2 FQGTGA. Trimming at V came to 5 bases and at J to 2 bases, leaving 9 bases not matched to a gene. The CDR3 length is 16 residues. CDR3 DNA sequence: TGTGCCAGCAGCGTCACAGGGGGCCTTACTAACACTGAAGCTTTCTTT. It specifies CASSVTGGLTNTEAFF.

The chain combines TRBV5-1 with TRBJ2-3, with 14 bases lining up with TRBD2. Germline V gives CDR1 SGHRS, CDR2 YFSETQ. V shed 2 bases, J shed 7 bases, and the junction held 6 bases outside the gene matches. The CDR3 runs to 16 residues. CDR3 region: CASSFGRLAGGYTQYF. CDR3 coding DNA: TGCGCCAGCAGCTTCGGTCGACTAGCGGGGGGGTATACGCAGTATTTT.

The chain has TRBV9 and TRBJ2-5, with TRBD1 matching over 7 bases. Germline CDR1 reads SGDLS; CDR2 reads YYNGEE. CDR3 length: 16 amino acids. V shed 0 bases, J shed 2 bases, and the junction held 7 bases outside the gene matches. Written as DNA, the CDR3 is TGTGCCAGCAGCGTAGGACAGGGAGAGGGACAAGAGACCCAGTACTTC. It codes for CASSVGQGEGQETQYF.

The table lists this clone with a count of one. J is TRBJ2-2 and V is TRBV6-1; TRBD2 aligns across 8 bases. Germline lookup yields CDR1 MNHNS and CDR2 SASEGT. This CDR3 is 14 amino acids long. The junction had 2 bases not matched to a gene; V was cut back by 8 bases and J by 0 bases. For the CDR3, the DNA is TGTGCCAGCCGGGGGGGGGCGAACACCGGGGAGCTGTTTTTT. Encoded protein: CASRGGANTGELFF.